This T cell receptor beta chain was profiled in a study of graft-versus-host responses after intestinal transplantation. Points from the study as a whole: Marrow from the recipient contained GvH clones, some of which had appeared first in ileum or blood. Circulating GvH clones peaking coincided with falling HvG clones soon after transplant.

The repertoire was sequenced with immunoSEQ multiplex PCR; TCRdb's copy has only in-frame clones and lacks some. The table lists around 99,000 clones, around 90% of them singletons. Turning to this clone: Its antigen is as yet unknown.

Germline lookup yields CDR1 GTSNPN and CDR2 SVGIG (reference sequence). V trimming: 6 bases; J trimming: 8 bases; junction bases outside the gene matches: 10. The CDR3 extends over 14 amino acids. The TCR sequence derives from a human donor who was the organ donor for an intestinal transplant. V and J are TRBV30 and TRBJ1-2; 12 nucleotides match TRBD1. The material sequenced was unstimulated CD4+ T cells sorted from spleen or lymph node cells, taken before transplant. The CDR3 protein is CACRRDRGRGGYTF. The CDR3 bases are TGTGCCTGCCGAAGGGACAGGGGGCGGGGGGGCTACACCTTC. Drawing the rest from reference TRBV30 and TRBJ1-2, the complete variable domain is SQTIHQWPATLVQPVGSPLSLECTVEGTSNPNLYWYRQAAGRGLQLLFYSVGIGQISSEVPQNLSASRPQDRQFILSSKKLLLSDSGFYLCACRRDRGRGGYTFGSGTRLTVV.